A selection of T cell receptor beta chains follows, all from one sample in a study of OX40 agonist ivuxolimab in advanced cancers. Data came from immunoSEQ multiplex PCR; TCRdb stores just in-frame clones and leaves some out. Of around 69,000 clones listed, 85% are singletons. This sample comprised CD4+ or CD8+ T cells sorted from blood, obtained in a trial of the OX40 agonist ivuxolimab. The receptor source for this set is an adult with an advanced solid tumor such as melanoma, head and neck, liver or kidney cancer. The CDR3 runs from the conserved cysteine through the conserved F or W. A D gene is named only where the DNA matches it firmly. Size is omitted from some rows. Given values are once, few, many or a class for expanded clones.

size	V	length	D	J	DNA	CDR3
NA	TRBV19	16	NA	TRBJ2-5	TGTGCCAGTAGTATAGTCGGGACGGGGGAGTCGGAGACCCAGTACTTC	CASSIVGTGESETQYF
once	TRBV4-3	15	NA	TRBJ2-1	TGCGCCAGCAGCCAAGACGGCCGACTGGACAATGAGCAGTTCTTC	CASSQDGRLDNEQFF
NA	TRBV6-5	11	NA	TRBJ2-1	TGTGCCAGCAGTTCTCGGAATGAGCAGTTCTTC	CASSSRNEQFF
NA	TRBV6-5	14	TRBD1	TRBJ2-1	TGTGCCAGCAGACGGACAGGGGGCGGGAATGAGCAGTTCTTC	CASRRTGGGNEQFF
NA	TRBV7-6	15	TRBD1	TRBJ2-2	TGTGCCAGCAGCTTAGCACAGGGGGCCACCGGGGAGCTGTTTTTT	CASSLAQGATGELFF
NA	TRBV9	14	TRBD1	TRBJ1-1	TGTGCCAGCAGCCCTAGACAGGGAAACACTGAAGCTTTCTTT	CASSPRQGNTEAFF
NA	TRBV5-4	14	TRBD1	TRBJ2-7	TGTGCCAGCAGCTTGACAGGGGGAACCTACGAGCAGTACTTC	CASSLTGGTYEQYF
once	TRBV27	13	NA	TRBJ2-3	TGTGCCAGCAGTTTAGCCTCCATTGGAACGCAGTATTTT	CASSLASIGTQYF
NA	TRBV27	16	TRBD1	TRBJ1-1	TGTGCCAGCAGTCCTTATGGGGACAGCCCGAACACTGAAGCTTTCTTT	CASSPYGDSPNTEAFF
NA	TRBV13	16	NA	TRBJ1-3	TGTGCCAGCAGCCCCGCGCAGGGAGGGTCTGGAAACACCATATATTTT	CASSPAQGGSGNTIYF
NA	TRBV6-4	15	TRBD1	TRBJ1-2	TGTGCCAGCAGTGTTGATGTCAGGGGGAACTATGGCTACACCTTC	CASSVDVRGNYGYTF
once	TRBV7-3	17	TRBD2	TRBJ2-1	TGTGCCAGCAGCTCGCCCACTAGCGGAAGCTCCTACAATGAGCAGTTCTTC	CASSSPTSGSSYNEQFF
NA	TRBV27	16	TRBD2	TRBJ2-7	TGTGCCAGCAGATCCGCCGGGACTAGCCACGCCTACGAGCAGTACTTC	CASRSAGTSHAYEQYF
NA	TRBV11-2	12	NA	TRBJ2-3	TGTGCCAGCAGCTCCAACACAGATACGCAGTATTTT	CASSSNTDTQYF
once	TRBV19	14	NA	TRBJ1-6	TGTGCCAGTAGACCAGAGGGCTGGGGTTCACCCCTCCACTTT	CASRPEGWGSPLHF
once	TRBV14	14	NA	TRBJ2-7	TGTGCCAGCAGCCAAAACAGGGATACCTACGAGCAGTACTTC	CASSQNRDTYEQYF
NA	TRBV30	11	NA	TRBJ1-1	TGTGCCTGGAGTGTATCCACTGAAGCTTTCTTT	CAWSVSTEAFF
NA	TRBV11-3	13	NA	TRBJ2-7	TGTGCCAGCAGCTCTCGACAGTCCTACGAGCAGTACTTC	CASSSRQSYEQYF
NA	TRBV2	17	NA	TRBJ2-1	TGTGCCAGCACCGTTTCCGGGAGAACGGGCTCCTACAATGAGCAGTTCTTC	CASTVSGRTGSYNEQFF
NA	TRBV29-1	12	TRBD1	TRBJ2-1	TGCAGCGTTGATTCAGGGGGCAATGAGCAGTTCTTC	CSVDSGGNEQFF
NA	TRBV5-5	14	NA	TRBJ2-5	TGTGCCAGCAGCCGCACGACAGTGGCGGAGACCCAGTACTTC	CASSRTTVAETQYF
NA	TRBV6-5	14	NA	TRBJ1-1	TGTGCCAGCAGTTATCTGGGACCTAACACTGAAGCTTTCTTT	CASSYLGPNTEAFF
NA	TRBV9	16	NA	TRBJ2-2	TGTGCCAGCAGCCACACCCGGGCGACGAACACCGGGGAGCTGTTTTTT	CASSHTRATNTGELFF
NA	TRBV9	16	TRBD1	TRBJ2-4	TGTGCCAGCAGCCTACAACCTTCGACAGGGGAGTACATTCAGTACTTC	CASSLQPSTGEYIQYF
NA	TRBV5-1	15	TRBD2	TRBJ2-5	TGCGCCAGCAGCTTGGGATGGGAAGCGGGAGATACCCAGTACTTC	CASSLGWEAGDTQYF
NA	TRBV6-1	15	TRBD1	TRBJ1-6	TGTGCCAGCAGTGAACGGGACAGGACTAATTCACCCCTCCACTTT	CASSERDRTNSPLHF
once	TRBV7-9	12	NA	TRBJ1-4	TGTGCCAGCAGCTTAGTGGCTGAAAAACTGTTTTTT	CASSLVAEKLFF
few	TRBV12-5	19	TRBD1	TRBJ1-5	TGTGCTAGTGGTTTGGTTAGGACAGGGGATTTTGGAAGCAATCAGCCCCAGCATTTT	CASGLVRTGDFGSNQPQHF
NA	TRBV6-1	15	TRBD1	TRBJ1-3	TGTGCCAGCAGCTTAGACAGGGGAGGCGGAAACACCATATATTTT	CASSLDRGGGNTIYF
NA	TRBV7-9	15	TRBD2	TRBJ2-1	TGTGCCAGCAGCTTAGTAGTAGCGGGAGACAATGAGCAGTTCTTC	CASSLVVAGDNEQFF
NA	TRBV27	17	NA	TRBJ1-2	TGTGCCAGCAGTTCTACCCTCGGGGAGACACTCAACTATGGCTACACCTTC	CASSSTLGETLNYGYTF
NA	TRBV7-9	16	NA	TRBJ2-3	TGTGCCAGCAGCTTATTGCCCAGGACTACCCACTATACGCAGTATTTT	CASSLLPRTTHYTQYF
NA	TRBV7-2	14	NA	TRBJ1-2	TGTGCCAGCAGCTTAGGCCGGGGCCCCTATGGCTACACCTTC	CASSLGRGPYGYTF
NA	TRBV30	13	NA	TRBJ1-4	TGTGCCTTTACAGGGTCTAAGAATGAAAAACTGTTTTTT	CAFTGSKNEKLFF
NA	TRBV4-2	13	NA	TRBJ2-5	TGTGCCAGCAGCCAATCCCAGGACGGGACCCAGTACTTC	CASSQSQDGTQYF
NA	TRBV10-2	12	NA	TRBJ2-5	TGCGCCAGTGTAGGAAGCCAAGAGACCCAGTACTTC	CASVGSQETQYF
NA	TRBV2	17	TRBD1	TRBJ2-6	TGTGCCAGCAGAATACCGGGACAGATCTCTGGGGCCAACGTCCTGACTTTC	CASRIPGQISGANVLTF
NA	TRBV6-5	14	NA	TRBJ1-1	TGTGCCAGCAGGAGGCAGATGAAGAACACTGAAGCTTTCTTT	CASRRQMKNTEAFF
NA	TRBV10-3	13	NA	TRBJ1-4	TGTGCCATCAGGGAAATGGTAAATGAAAAACTGTTTTTT	CAIREMVNEKLFF
NA	TRBV7-2	15	TRBD2	TRBJ2-1	TGTGCCAGCAGCTTAGAGGCGGGAGTGCGCAATGAGCAGTTCTTC	CASSLEAGVRNEQFF
NA	TRBV6-4	11	NA	TRBJ2-7	TGTGCCAGCAGTGACAAGGACGAGCAGTACTTC	CASSDKDEQYF
NA	TRBV5-6	14	TRBD2	TRBJ2-7	TGTGCCAGCAGCTTGGGCGGGAGGGCCGTCGAGCAGTACTTC	CASSLGGRAVEQYF
NA	TRBV13	14	NA	TRBJ1-1	TGTGCCAGCAGCTACTCACAGGGTTTCGCTGAAGCTTTCTTT	CASSYSQGFAEAFF
NA	TRBV11-2	14	NA	TRBJ2-5	TGTGCCAGCAGCTTAGATGGAGCAGCTTGGACCCAGTACTTC	CASSLDGAAWTQYF
NA	TRBV11-3	14	TRBD2	TRBJ2-1	TGTGCCAGCAGTAATACGGGAGGGAAAGGTGAGCAGTTCTTC	CASSNTGGKGEQFF
NA	TRBV5-6	15	TRBD1	TRBJ2-7	TGTGCCAGCAGCTTGGTCGGACAGGGAATCGACGAGCAGTACTTC	CASSLVGQGIDEQYF
NA	TRBV11-2	15	TRBD1	TRBJ1-2	TGTGCCAGCAGCTTAGGGAGACAGGGGTCGTATGGCTACACCTTC	CASSLGRQGSYGYTF
NA	TRBV2	13	NA	TRBJ2-4	TGTGCCAGCACCACCGGGACGGCACTTATTCAGTACTTC	CASTTGTALIQYF
few	TRBV2	11	NA	TRBJ1-1	TGTGCCAGCACAGTGGGGACTGAAGCTTTCTTT	CASTVGTEAFF
NA	TRBV18	15	TRBD2	TRBJ2-3	TGTGCCACCGGTGGACTAGCGGGCTCCACAGATACGCAGTATTTT	CATGGLAGSTDTQYF
NA	TRBV9	16	TRBD2	TRBJ2-7	TGTGCCAGCAGCGTACCCGAGCGGGGGGCTGCGGGGGAGCAGTACTTC	CASSVPERGAAGEQYF
NA	TRBV7-2	15	NA	TRBJ2-7	TGTGCCAGCAGCCCCTCGCCCCTTTCGGCCTACGAGCAGTACTTC	CASSPSPLSAYEQYF